The 2 T cell receptor beta chains reported below all come from one sample, sequenced in a study. Via MiXCR, TCRdb re-called the 5' RACE reads, giving one row per CDR3 protein. The table lists about 23,000 distinct CDR3 sequences, under 40% of them singletons. Input material: tumor-infiltrating naive CD4+ T cells sorted from the breast tumor. Subset defined: naive CD4+ T cells, CD4+CD45RA+CD25-. These receptors were taken from a female donor with breast cancer.

The chain combines TRBV9 with TRBJ2-1, with 9 bases that match TRBD2. Germline trimming cut 3 bases from V and 8 bases from J; bases unmatched to any gene: 6. The CDR3 is 14 amino acids. Germline assignment: CDR1 SGDLS and CDR2 YYNGEE. CDR3 sequence reads: CASSASGMWDEQFF. CDR3 sequence (DNA): TGTGCCAGCAGCGCTAGCGGGATGTGGGATGAGCAGTTCTTC.

This clonotype was seen a handful of times. CDR3 region: CASSIRLTSTDTQYF. CDR3 sequence (DNA): TGTGCCAGCAGTATAAGACTCACTAGCACAGATACGCAGTATTTT. The gene calls are TRBV6-2 or TRBV6-3 and TRBJ2-3; unclear D gene. This CDR3 has 15 residues. CDR1 is MNHEY, CDR2 SVGEGT, per germline. The ends were cut back, 5 bases at V and 0 bases at J, with 12 bases in the middle.